This section outlines one T cell receptor (beta chain) sequence together with its context. The antigen is undetermined. Any patient presenting with uncontrolled infection, other autoimmune disease, pregnancy or lactation was left out. Diagnosing involved the use of clinical symptoms, serum thyroxine and TRAb, thyroid ultrasound and orbital computed tomography. This sample was taken from a study of T cells in Graves' hyperthyroidism and ophthalmopathy. Study-wide findings and caveats: Blood also carried most thyroid clonotypes expanded above 0.001. With a median lead of around 6.7 months before onset, the model predicted ophthalmopathy.

Template material for amplifying TCR beta CDR3 regions consisted of RNA transcripts. Initially, a first-round RT-PCR of the TCR CDR3 employed the HTBI primer set. TCRdb reprocessed the multiplex PCR reads with MiXCR, giving one entry per CDR3 protein. Counted here are about 610,000 distinct CDR3 sequences, under 60% occurring once; the ten biggest clones make up more than 7%. The CDR3 totals 13 residues. CDR1 and CDR2 (germline): SGHVS, FNYEAQ. After removal of 5 bases from V and 8 bases from J, the junction contained 5 bases not matched to a gene. The chain couples TRBV7-6 to TRBJ1-2, with 10 bases that match TRBD1. The clonotype originates from a woman under 30 with Graves' hyperthyroidism. Material: peripheral blood or thyroid tissue (not recorded which). The CDR3 sequence: CASSRGDRGGYTF. CDR3 bases: TGTGCCAGCAGCAGGGGGGACAGGGGAGGCTACACCTTC.